The rows below give T cell receptor beta chains drawn from one sample of a study of graft-versus-host responses after intestinal transplantation. The data were produced by immunoSEQ multiplex PCR, yet TCRdb's version contains in-frame clones alone and is incomplete. The profile shows around 76,000 clones, about 94% of them singletons. Antigens of these TCRs are unknown. The specimen was unstimulated CD8+ T cells sorted from spleen or lymph node cells, collected before intestinal transplant. These receptors originate from a human donor who received an intestinal transplant. Both conserved end residues are part of each CDR3. The D gene is left open where the match is weak. For some rows the clone size is stated as once, few or many, or as a class when expanded; others skip it.

TRBD1,-,TRBV9,TRBJ2-5,TGTGCCAGCAGCGGGGGGGCAGGGGGCCGAGAGACCCAGTACTTC,CASSGGAGGRETQYF
-,-,TRBV19,TRBJ1-2,TGTGCCAGTATTGGGTTCGGGGGGGCCCCTGGCTACACCTTC,CASIGFGGAPGYTF
-,-,TRBV5-4,TRBJ2-7,TGTGCCAGCAGCTTGGCCAGTAGGGGAGGCCACGAGCAGTACTTC,CASSLASRGGHEQYF
TRBD2,-,TRBV11-3,TRBJ2-1,TGTGCCAGCAGCGAGAGACTAGCGGGAGCCCACAATGAGCAGTTCTTC,CASSERLAGAHNEQFF
TRBD1,-,TRBV19,TRBJ2-7,TGTGCCAGTAGTATTTACGGCGGACAGGGAAGGCGAGAGCAGTACTTC,CASSIYGGQGRREQYF
TRBD2,-,TRBV9,TRBJ2-3,TGTGCCAGCAGCCGGACTAGCGGGAGGGCCGATACGCAGTATTTT,CASSRTSGRADTQYF
-,-,TRBV28,TRBJ2-2,TGTGCCAGCAGTTCCATCGGGGGAAACACCGGGGAGCTGTTTTTT,CASSSIGGNTGELFF
-,-,TRBV28,TRBJ2-1,TGTGCCAGCAGATGGGGAGATAGGTACAATGAGCAGTTCTTC,CASRWGDRYNEQFF
-,-,TRBV6-1,TRBJ2-1,TGTGCCAGCAGTGATTGGGTCGCCTACAATGAGCAGTTCTTC,CASSDWVAYNEQFF
-,-,TRBV21-1,TRBJ1-2,TGTGCCAGCAGCAAAGTACGAAGGCGAAGGGGCTACACCTTC,CASSKVRRRRGYTF
-,-,TRBV5-6,TRBJ2-5,TGTGCCAGCAGCGAGTCCCCCTTGGCCCAGTACTTC,CASSESPLAQYF
TRBD1,few,TRBV7-9,TRBJ1-1,TGTGCCAGCAGCGGGCGGACAGGCCTGAACACTGAAGCTTTCTTT,CASSGRTGLNTEAFF
-,once,TRBV7-8,TRBJ2-3,TGTGCCAGCAGCCCGGGTGGTTGGGGCACAGATACGCAGTATTTT,CASSPGGWGTDTQYF
TRBD1,once,TRBV7-6,TRBJ2-3,TGTGCCAGCAGCCCATGGGAGACAGGGGTAGGGGATACGCAGTATTTT,CASSPWETGVGDTQYF
-,-,TRBV5-1,TRBJ2-3,TGCGCCAGCAGCTATATCCAGGATACGCAGTATTTT,CASSYIQDTQYF
-,-,TRBV5-1,TRBJ2-7,TGCGCCAGCAGCTTGGCGGTTTTAAGATTCGGTGCTGCCTCCTCGGGCGAGCAGTACTTC,CASSLAVLRFGAASSGEQYF
-,-,TRBV15,TRBJ2-1,TGTGCCACCAGCAGTCCTGACAGCCCCATACAAGACTACAATGAGCAGTTCTTC,CATSSPDSPIQDYNEQFF
-,-,TRBV27,TRBJ1-2,TGTGCCAGCAGCCAGGAACAGGGAGGGGAATTCTATGGCTACACCTTC,CASSQEQGGEFYGYTF
TRBD2,-,TRBV30,TRBJ2-7,TGTGCCTGGAGTATGACTAGCGGCCACTTATACGAGCAGTACTTC,CAWSMTSGHLYEQYF
TRBD2,-,TRBV27,TRBJ2-3,TGTGCCAGCAGTTCGGGACTAGAATCAGATACGCAGTATTTT,CASSSGLESDTQYF
-,-,TRBV6-5,TRBJ1-2,TGTGCCAGCAGTTACGGGACTAACTATGGCTACACCTTC,CASSYGTNYGYTF
-,-,TRBV19,TRBJ2-1,TGTGCCAGTAGTATATCGTGGGAGGAGGGAAATGAGCAGTTCTTC,CASSISWEEGNEQFF
-,-,TRBV4-1,TRBJ2-7,TGCGCCAGCAGCCAAGATAGCGCAGGTTTCTACGAGCAGTACTTC,CASSQDSAGFYEQYF
TRBD1,-,TRBV2,TRBJ2-7,TGTGCCAGCAGTGAAGACGCAGGGACAGGGTCCTACGAGCAGTACTTC,CASSEDAGTGSYEQYF
-,-,TRBV6-5,TRBJ2-1,TGTGCCAGCAGTTACGAGACAAGGAAGGGGTACAATGAGCAGTTCTTC,CASSYETRKGYNEQFF
TRBD2,-,TRBV6-1,TRBJ2-3,TGTGCCAGCAGTGAAGCTAGCGGGAGGGATACGCAGTATTTT,CASSEASGRDTQYF
-,-,TRBV27,TRBJ2-7,TGTGCCAGCAGTCCCATTCCCCATACCAACTACGAGCAGTACTTC,CASSPIPHTNYEQYF
TRBD2,once,TRBV27,TRBJ2-1,TGTGCCAGCAGCGCCGGACTAGTCGATGAGCAGTTCTTC,CASSAGLVDEQFF
-,-,TRBV6-1,TRBJ2-4,TGTGCCAGCAGCGCCTTAGGGGGGGCCAAAAACATTCAGTACTTC,CASSALGGAKNIQYF
TRBD2,-,TRBV6-4,TRBJ2-7,TGTGCCAGCAGTCGACTAGCGGGCGCTTCCTACGAGCAGTACTTC,CASSRLAGASYEQYF
-,-,TRBV9,TRBJ2-5,TGTGCCAGCAGCGTAGCGGTCGGGAGCGGGGAGACCCAGTACTTC,CASSVAVGSGETQYF